The sequence of this TCR beta chain was determined in a study of blood T cell repertoires in COVID-19. Study-wide background: Material from acute and convalescent COVID-19 was sourced from the United States, Italy and Spain. In each case, the material was cDNA or gDNA derived from T cells, B-cell-depleted T cells, or PBMCs.

In the source study's methods: Using reference gene primer amplification, nucleated cell counts were estimated. Clones were read by immunoSEQ multiplex PCR, and TCRdb kept only the in-frame ones, dropping some. V and J calls and clone size are those listed in that table; D and trimming were worked out from the DNA. The data show around 700,000 clones, about 87% seen once. Losses at the gene ends were 7 bases for V and 8 bases for J; bases not matched to a gene: 13. Germline lookup yields CDR1 PRHDT and CDR2 FYEKMQ (reference sequence). The CDR3 extends over 16 amino acids. The chain employs TRBV13 and TRBJ2-1, with 11 bases that match TRBD1. The source material was peripheral blood. This sequence originates from a woman younger than 30 with acute or convalescent COVID-19. The CDR3 nucleotides are TGTGCCAGCATCAATCAGGTGGACAGGGGGCACTATGAGCAGTTCTTC. This gives the protein CASINQVDRGHYEQFF.